This T cell receptor beta chain was obtained from a study of shared clonotypes between healthy human individuals. Whole-study results and caveats: Only blood was sampled, and tissue TCR repertoires likely differ from blood ones. Genetic and exposure-history diversity was limited by the few donors.

Comments on this clone: Its target is not known.

The germline V gene encodes CDR1 MDHEN and CDR2 SYDVKM. Trimming pared 11 bases from V and 1 base from J, leaving 17 bases between. The CDR3 loop spans 15 amino acids. The table came from immunoSEQ multiplex PCR; TCRdb's copy has only in-frame clones and leaves some out. The sample has roughly 500,000 clones, about 96% seen once; the top ten hold about 0.06%. The sample was naive CD4+ T cells sorted from blood. Sample subset: CD45RA+ positively selected. The TCR originated in a woman in her twenties or thirties in good health. V usage is TRBV28 and J usage is TRBJ2-2, with TRBD1 as a possible D gene (5 bases). CDR3 nucleotides: TGTGCCGGAAAGGGGCAGGGTATGAACACCGGGGAGCTGTTTTTT. This gives the protein CAGKGQGMNTGELFF. Drawing the rest from reference TRBV28 and TRBJ2-2, the complete variable domain is DVKVTQSSRYLVKRTGEKVFLECVQDMDHENMFWYRQDPGLGLRLIYFSYDVKMKEKGDIPEGYSVSREKKERFSLILESASTNQTSMYLCAGKGQGMNTGELFFGEGSRLTVL.